The 19 T cell receptor beta chains reported below all come from one sample, sequenced in a study of read filtering for tumor transcriptome and immune sequencing. Molecular barcoded adaptors covering alpha/delta and beta/gamma chains were used on approximately 440 ng RNA. A single record per CDR3 protein comes from TCRdb applying MiXCR to the reads. Seen here are around 130,000 distinct CDR3 sequences, 10% to 15% observed once, and the top ten hold 11%. The sequencing input was a population of CD138-negative cells sorted from bone marrow. These receptors came from a donor at least 40 years old with multiple myeloma.

This clonotype appeared many times. The J gene is TRBJ2-5, the V gene TRBV5-5; 7 bases are a match to TRBD1. The J segment lost 3 bases and the V segment lost 0 bases, leaving 2 bases of the junction unmatched. This CDR3 has 14 residues. CDR1 and CDR2 from the germline V gene are SGHKS and YYEKEE (reference sequence). CDR3 amino acids: CASSLAGTEETQYF. In nucleotides, the CDR3 is TGTGCCAGCAGCTTGGCTGGGACAGAAGAGACCCAGTACTTC.

This clonotype was seen a handful of times. The J gene is TRBJ2-5, the V gene TRBV4-2; 13 bases are shared with TRBD2. This CDR3 contains 16 residues. Looked up from germline, CDR1 is LGHNA and CDR2 is YNFKEQ. The J segment lost 7 bases and the V segment lost 0 bases, leaving 5 bases of the junction unmatched. In DNA, the CDR3 is TGTGCCAGCAGCCAAGACGGGACTAGCGGGGATGGGACCCAGTACTTC. Protein sequence: CASSQDGTSGDGTQYF.

This clonotype has only a few counts. A read error may be the cause here, since a much bigger clone is one base away. CDR3 sequence: CASMLWLSGNTEASF. Here the CDR3 DNA reads TGTGCCAGCATGCTATGGCTCAGTGGGAACACTGAAGCTTCCTTT. The V call is TRBV27, the J call TRBJ1-1; D is unresolved. This CDR3 has 15 residues. Germline V CDR1 and CDR2: MNHEY, SMNVEV (reference sequence).

Ten or more counts support this clonotype. CDR3 coding DNA: TGTGCCAGCAGTTACGGGGCTAGCGCCTACGAGCAGTACTTC. Translating it yields CASSYGASAYEQYF. The rearrangement joins TRBV6-6 to TRBJ2-7, with a possible D match to TRBD2 (6 bases). This CDR3 has 14 amino acids. The V end lost 2 bases, the J end lost 2 bases, and 10 bases lay between the germline ends. Germline loops: CDR1 MNHNY, CDR2 SVGAGI (reference sequence).

This clonotype was counted many times. The chain joins TRBV10-3 to TRBJ2-3; a possible D gene is TRBD1 (5 bases). The CDR3 is 14 residues long. The germline gives CDR1 ENHRY, CDR2 SYGVKD. V gave up 6 bases and J gave up 5 bases, with 15 bases separating them. The CDR3 DNA follows: TGTGCCATCAGCTCAACAGGACCGCTAGATACGCAGTATTTT. As protein: CAISSTGPLDTQYF.

This clonotype was detected many times. The J gene is TRBJ1-2, the V gene TRBV3-1; 11 bases are shared with TRBD1. The CDR3 runs 15 residues. Unmatched junction bases numbered 6, after V lost 7 bases and J lost 2 bases. Germline CDR1 reads LGHDT; CDR2 reads YNNKEL (reference sequence). Here the CDR3 DNA reads TGTGCCAGCACCACAGGACAGGGGGCGAACTATGGCTACACCTTC. Protein sequence: CASTTGQGANYGYTF.

This clonotype was seen ten or more times. V usage is TRBV4-2 and J usage is TRBJ2-5; 7 nucleotides agree with TRBD2. The germline CDR1 and CDR2 sequences are LGHNA and YNFKEQ. Unmatched junction bases numbered 6, after V lost 4 bases and J lost 1 base. CDR3 length: 15 residues. CDR3 coding DNA: TGTGCCAGCAGCCCAACAGCGGGAAGCCAAGAGACCCAGTACTTC. Its protein is CASSPTAGSQETQYF.

With respect to this clonotype: A single base separates this from a much larger clone, so it may be a read error. The V gene is TRBV6-5, the J gene TRBJ1-1; D remains unclear. Per the germline V gene, CDR1 is MNHEY and CDR2 is SVGAGI. Between the trimmed V and J ends, which lost 8 bases and 3 bases, there was a span of 10 bases. This CDR3 is 12 amino acids long. Written as DNA, the CDR3 is TGTGCCAGCTTAAGGGAGGACACTGAAGCTTTCTTT. Translated, it gives CASLREDTEAFF.

This clonotype appeared many times. The rearrangement links TRBV7-2 to TRBJ2-7, with 7 nucleotides matching TRBD2. The CDR3 length is 15 residues. Per the germline V gene, CDR1 is SGHTA and CDR2 is FQGNSA. V gave up 6 bases and J gave up 4 bases; unmatched junction bases: 12. CDR3 amino acids: CASSPDGGSAYEQYF. In nucleotides, the CDR3 is TGTGCCAGCAGTCCAGATGGCGGGAGCGCGTACGAGCAGTACTTC.

CDR3 DNA sequence: TGTGCCAGCAGGTCGGGGGGCTTGAATCAGCCCCAGCATTTT. It is translated as CASRSGGLNQPQHF. The J gene is TRBJ1-5, the V gene TRBV2; D is possibly TRBD1 (6 bases). The CDR3 contains 14 residues. CDR1 and CDR2 from the germline V gene are SNHLY and FYNNEI. The V end was cut by 6 bases, the J end by 4 bases, with 13 bases between. Drawing the rest from reference TRBV2 and TRBJ1-5, the complete variable domain is EPEVTQTPSHQVTQMGQEVILRCVPISNHLYFYWYRQILGQKVEFLVSFYNNEISEKSEIFDDQFSVERPDGSNFTLKIRSTKLEDSAMYFCASRSGGLNQPQHFGDGTRLSIL.

As to this clonotype: A much larger clone differs by one base, so this may be a read error. The chain recombines TRBV9 with TRBJ2-1; 11 bases agree with TRBD2. The last part of the DNA fits TRBJ2-7 better; the J call may be wrong. CDR1 is SGDLS and CDR2 is YYNGEE in the germline V gene. This CDR3 contains 14 residues. CDR3 sequence: CASSRGLAVYEQYF. CDR3 nucleotides: TGTGCCAGCAGCCGGGGACTAGCGGTCTATGAGCAGTACTTC.

At least ten counts were recorded for this clonotype. The chain links TRBV7-3 to TRBJ2-5; TRBD2 agrees at 11 bases. V gave up 3 bases and J gave up 2 bases; unmatched junction bases: 5. The CDR3 is made up of 16 amino acids. Germline V lookup: CDR1 SGHTA, CDR2 FQGTGA. The CDR3 nucleotides read TGTGCCAGCAGCTTGAGTAGCGGGAGGGGGCAAGAGACCCAGTACTTC. It is translated as CASSLSSGRGQETQYF.

V and J are TRBV12-3 or TRBV12-4 and TRBJ2-7; D may be TRBD1 (5 bases). V was clipped by 5 bases and J by 13 bases, with 15 bases between them. The CDR3 length is 11 residues. CDR3 loop: CASSPGSRVYF. The CDR3 DNA reads as TGTGCCAGCAGTCCAGGGTCCAGGGTTTACTTC.

This clonotype has a count of ten or more. This chain joins TRBV6-8 and TRBJ2-1; 13 nucleotides match TRBD2. V shed 6 bases, J shed 9 bases, and the junction held 8 bases outside the gene matches. The CDR3 is made up of 15 amino acids. Germline-derived CDR1 and CDR2 are MNHGY and SAAAGT. CDR3: CASRGTSGEECEQFF. The CDR3 coding sequence is TGTGCCAGCAGGGGGACTAGCGGGGAAGAATGTGAGCAGTTCTTC.

This clonotype showed up many times. This chain connects TRBV29-1 to TRBJ2-3; 8 bases agree with TRBD2. With 4 bases clipped from V and 0 bases from J, the junction kept 3 bases outside the gene matches. The germline V gene encodes CDR1 SQVTM and CDR2 ANQGSEA. The CDR3 is made up of 14 amino acids. The CDR3 here is CSVATSASTDTQYF. CDR3 nucleotides: TGCAGCGTTGCGACTAGCGCGAGCACAGATACGCAGTATTTT.

The V call is TRBV20-1, the J call TRBJ2-5; 12 nucleotides match TRBD2. The CDR3 sequence is 15 residues long. With V trimmed by 6 bases and J by 5 bases, 10 bases remained unmatched. Germline CDR1 and CDR2: DFQATT and SNEGSKA (reference sequence). CDR3: CSAAPSGRARETQYF. The CDR3 DNA is TGCAGTGCGGCACCTAGCGGGAGGGCCAGGGAGACCCAGTACTTC.

This clonotype was observed at least ten times. The chain employs TRBV3-1 and TRBJ1-5, with TRBD1 matching 9 bases. The CDR3 has 14 residues. V shed 5 bases, J shed 4 bases, and the junction held 3 bases outside the gene matches. Germline V gene sequence: CDR1 LGHDT, CDR2 YNNKEL (reference sequence). This chain's CDR3 is CASSAGTGNQPQHF. In DNA, the CDR3 is TGTGCCAGCAGCGCCGGGACAGGGAATCAGCCCCAGCATTTT.

This clonotype was seen many times. V and J are TRBV20-1 and TRBJ1-2; tentative D call: TRBD1 (6 bases). Trimming left V 3 bases short and J 4 bases short, with 15 bases between. Germline assignment: CDR1 DFQATT and CDR2 SNEGSKA (reference sequence). CDR3 length: 14 residues. The CDR3 DNA sequence: TGCAGTGCTAGGGTTGGGACACTACCCTATGGCTACACCTTC. This sequence encodes CSARVGTLPYGYTF.

This clonotype has just a few counts. The chain carries TRBV28 and TRBJ2-7, with TRBD1 as a possible D gene (7 bases). The germline V gene has CDR1 MDHEN and CDR2 SYDVKM. With 11 bases removed from V and 7 bases from J, the gap between germline ends came to 18 bases. The CDR3 has 12 amino acids. The CDR3 DNA reads TGTGCCTCGGAGGGGGCCTCGGCAGAGCAGTACTTC. Its protein product is CASEGASAEQYF.